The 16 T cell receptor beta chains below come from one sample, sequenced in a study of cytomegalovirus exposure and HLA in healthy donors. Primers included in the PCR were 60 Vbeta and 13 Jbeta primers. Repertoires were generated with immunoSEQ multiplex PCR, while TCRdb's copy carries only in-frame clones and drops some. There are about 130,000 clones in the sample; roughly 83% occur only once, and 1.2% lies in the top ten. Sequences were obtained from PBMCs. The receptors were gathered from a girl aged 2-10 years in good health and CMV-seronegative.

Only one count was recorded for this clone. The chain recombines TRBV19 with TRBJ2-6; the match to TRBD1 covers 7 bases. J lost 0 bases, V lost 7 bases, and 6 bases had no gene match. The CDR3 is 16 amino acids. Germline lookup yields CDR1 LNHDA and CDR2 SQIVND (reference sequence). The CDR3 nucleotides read TGTGCCAGTAAACTCGGGACAGCCTCTGGGGCCAACGTCCTGACTTTC. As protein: CASKLGTASGANVLTF. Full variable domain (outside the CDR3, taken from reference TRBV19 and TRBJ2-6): DGGITQSPKYLFRKEGQNVTLSCEQNLNHDAMYWYRQDPGQGLRLIYYSQIVNDFQKGDIAEGYSVSREKKESFPLTVTSAQKNPTAFYLCASKLGTASGANVLTFGAGSRLTVL.

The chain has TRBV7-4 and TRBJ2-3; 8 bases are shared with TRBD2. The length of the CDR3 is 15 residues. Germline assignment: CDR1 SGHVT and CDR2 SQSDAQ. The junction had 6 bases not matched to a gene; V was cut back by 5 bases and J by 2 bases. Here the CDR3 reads CASSNSAGATDTQYF. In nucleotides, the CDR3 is TGTGCCAGCAGCAACTCAGCGGGGGCCACAGATACGCAGTATTTT.

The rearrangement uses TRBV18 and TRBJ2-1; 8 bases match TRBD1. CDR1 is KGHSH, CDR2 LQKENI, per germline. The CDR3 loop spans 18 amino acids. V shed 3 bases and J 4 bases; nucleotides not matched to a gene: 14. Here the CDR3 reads CASSPKQDRGGWYNEQFF. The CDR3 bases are TGTGCCAGCTCACCCAAACAAGACAGGGGAGGATGGTACAATGAGCAGTTCTTC.

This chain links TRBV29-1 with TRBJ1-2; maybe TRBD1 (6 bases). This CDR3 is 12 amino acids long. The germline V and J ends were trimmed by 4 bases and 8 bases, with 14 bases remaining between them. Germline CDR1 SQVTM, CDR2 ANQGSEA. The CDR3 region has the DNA TGCAGCGTTGGGAGTGGGGGCTGGGGCTACACCTTC. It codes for CSVGSGGWGYTF.

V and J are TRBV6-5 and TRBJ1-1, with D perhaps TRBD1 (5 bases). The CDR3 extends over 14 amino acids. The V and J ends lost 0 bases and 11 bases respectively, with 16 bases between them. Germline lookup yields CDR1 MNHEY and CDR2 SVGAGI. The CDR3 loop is CASSYSLDSSGAFF. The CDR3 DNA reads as TGTGCCAGCAGTTACTCTCTTGACAGCTCCGGGGCTTTCTTT.

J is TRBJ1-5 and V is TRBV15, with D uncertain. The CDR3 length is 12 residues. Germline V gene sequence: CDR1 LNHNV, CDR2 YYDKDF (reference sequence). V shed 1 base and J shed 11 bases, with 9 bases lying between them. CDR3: CATSRGGESQHF. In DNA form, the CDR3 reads TGTGCCACCAGCAGAGGAGGTGAGTCCCAGCATTTT.

CDR3 residues: CASSQDGQPHNSNQPQHF. The CDR3 bases are TGCGCCAGCAGCCAAGACGGACAGCCCCATAATAGCAATCAGCCCCAGCATTTT. V usage is TRBV4-1 and J usage is TRBJ1-5; TRBD1 might be the D (6 bases). Trimming took 0 bases from V and 0 from J, leaving 15 bases between them. The CDR3 consists of 18 residues. The germline gives CDR1 MGHRA, CDR2 YSYEKL.

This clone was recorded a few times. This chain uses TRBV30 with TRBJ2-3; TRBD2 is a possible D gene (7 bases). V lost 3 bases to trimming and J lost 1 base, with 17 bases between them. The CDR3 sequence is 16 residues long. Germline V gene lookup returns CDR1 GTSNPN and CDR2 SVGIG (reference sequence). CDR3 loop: CAWSMAGAPGTDTQYF. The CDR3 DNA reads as TGTGCCTGGAGCATGGCGGGGGCCCCGGGCACAGATACGCAGTATTTT.

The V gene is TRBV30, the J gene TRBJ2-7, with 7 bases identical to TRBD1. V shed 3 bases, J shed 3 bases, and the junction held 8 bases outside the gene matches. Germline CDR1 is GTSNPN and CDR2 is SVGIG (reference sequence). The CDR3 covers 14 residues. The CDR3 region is CAWSRGGADYEQYF. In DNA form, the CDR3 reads TGTGCCTGGAGCCGAGGGGGCGCCGACTACGAGCAGTACTTC.

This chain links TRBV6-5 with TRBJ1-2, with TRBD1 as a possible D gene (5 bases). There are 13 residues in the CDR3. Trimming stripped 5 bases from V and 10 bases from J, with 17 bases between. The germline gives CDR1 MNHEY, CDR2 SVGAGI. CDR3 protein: CASSPRRPGPYTF. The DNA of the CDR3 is TGTGCCAGCAGTCCCCGGCGTCCAGGGCCCTACACCTTC.

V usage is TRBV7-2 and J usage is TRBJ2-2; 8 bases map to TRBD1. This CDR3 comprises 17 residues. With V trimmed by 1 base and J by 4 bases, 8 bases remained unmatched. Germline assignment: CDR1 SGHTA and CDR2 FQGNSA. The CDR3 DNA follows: TGTGCCAGCAGCTTAGGTGGAGGCGGGACAGGCACCGGGGAGCTGTTTTTT. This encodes CASSLGGGGTGTGELFF.

The CDR3 protein is CASSERWQGSYEQYF. The CDR3 DNA follows: TGCGCCAGCAGTGAGAGGTGGCAGGGTAGCTACGAGCAGTACTTC. The gene calls are TRBV10-2 and TRBJ2-7; a weak D match, TRBD1 (5 bases). Germline values: CDR1 WSHSY, CDR2 SAAADI. The length of the CDR3 is 15 residues. V was clipped by 2 bases and J by 3 bases, with 14 bases between them.

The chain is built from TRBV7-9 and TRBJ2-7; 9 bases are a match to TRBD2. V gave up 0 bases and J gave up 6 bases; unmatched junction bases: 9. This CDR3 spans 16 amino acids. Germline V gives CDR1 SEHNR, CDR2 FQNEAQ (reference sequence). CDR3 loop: CASSLALAGVFFEQYF. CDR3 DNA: TGTGCCAGCAGCTTAGCGTTAGCGGGGGTTTTCTTCGAGCAGTACTTC.

The CDR3 DNA sequence: TGTGCCAGCAGCTTTAACAATGAGCAGTTCTTC. This sequence encodes CASSFNNEQFF. The chain carries TRBV5-5 and TRBJ2-1; D is undetermined. V lost 2 bases to trimming and J lost 5 bases, with 2 bases between them. CDR1 and CDR2 from the germline V gene are SGHKS and YYEKEE (reference sequence). This CDR3 region has 11 residues.

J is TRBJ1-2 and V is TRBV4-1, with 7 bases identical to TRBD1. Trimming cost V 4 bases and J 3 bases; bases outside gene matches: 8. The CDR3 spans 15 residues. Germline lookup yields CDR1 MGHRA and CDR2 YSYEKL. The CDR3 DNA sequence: TGCGCCAGCAGCCTTCAACCCGGGACAGACTATGGCTACACCTTC. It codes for CASSLQPGTDYGYTF.

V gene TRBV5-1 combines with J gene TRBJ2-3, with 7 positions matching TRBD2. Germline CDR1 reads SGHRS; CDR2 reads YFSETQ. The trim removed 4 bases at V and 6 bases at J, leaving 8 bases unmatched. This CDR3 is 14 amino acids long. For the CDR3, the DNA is TGCGCCAGCAGCGAGGGAGGGCAAGGGGATACGCAGTATTTT. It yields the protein CASSEGGQGDTQYF.